Listed below are T cell receptor beta chains from one sample, sequenced in a study of blood T cell repertoires in COVID-19. Clones were sequenced by immunoSEQ multiplex PCR, and TCRdb holds only the in-frame ones, with some missing. Seen here are 130,000 or so clones, roughly 88% observed once, and the top ten hold more than 2%. Sequencing was done on a sample of peripheral blood. Receptor source: a man in his 70s with active COVID-19. Both conserved end residues are part of each CDR3. D genes are given only for firm matches. A clone size is listed for some rows: how often the clone was seen (once, few, many), or a class if it is expanded.

abundance	len	d_gene	v_gene	j_gene	CDR3nt	CDR3aa
NA	15	NA	TRBV5-5	TRBJ2-3	TGTGCCAGCAGCCCCCAAATGACTAGCACAGATACGCAGTATTTT	CASSPQMTSTDTQYF
NA	15	TRBD1	TRBV6-1	TRBJ1-2	TGTGCCAGCAGTGAAGGTGACAGGGTCTTCGGCGGCTACACCTTC	CASSEGDRVFGGYTF
NA	14	NA	TRBV27	TRBJ1-1	TGTGCCAGCTTGACGCGAGGCATGAACACTGAAGCTTTCTTT	CASLTRGMNTEAFF
NA	14	NA	TRBV6-5	TRBJ2-7	TGTGCCAGCAGTTACTCCCCGGGAGCCTACGAGCAGTACTTC	CASSYSPGAYEQYF
NA	15	NA	TRBV7-3	TRBJ2-1	TGTGCCAGCAGCTTGTATAGCGGAGGGACGGTTGAGCAGTTCTTC	CASSLYSGGTVEQFF
few	13	TRBD2	TRBV30	TRBJ2-3	TGTGCCTGGAGTGTACGGGAGGCAGATACGCAGTATTTT	CAWSVREADTQYF
NA	14	NA	TRBV28	TRBJ1-2	TGTGCCAGCAGGTTAACCGGGAGAAGCTATGGCTACACCTTC	CASRLTGRSYGYTF
once	15	NA	TRBV28	TRBJ1-5	TGTGCCAGCAGTTTACCGGGAAGAGACAATCAGCCCCAGCATTTT	CASSLPGRDNQPQHF
once	12	NA	TRBV30	TRBJ2-5	TGTGCCTGGAGTGTTAGCGCAGAGACCCAGTACTTC	CAWSVSAETQYF
NA	11	NA	TRBV27	TRBJ1-1	TGTGCCAGCTCGAGAGGTACTGAAGCTTTCTTT	CASSRGTEAFF
NA	15	NA	TRBV9	TRBJ1-2	TGTGCCAGCAGCCCCCGCCAGGCGCCTAACTATGGCTACACCTTC	CASSPRQAPNYGYTF
NA	15	NA	TRBV16	TRBJ1-1	TGTGCCAGCAGCCTTACAGGTTCTAAGAACACTGAAGCTTTCTTT	CASSLTGSKNTEAFF
NA	16	TRBD2	TRBV28	TRBJ2-7	TGTGCCAGCAGTCCACTATCGGGACTAGCCCGGGCCGAGCAGTACTTC	CASSPLSGLARAEQYF
NA	14	NA	TRBV6-6	TRBJ1-2	TGTGCCAGCAGTGCATCAGGGATGGACTATGGCTACACCTTC	CASSASGMDYGYTF
NA	14	TRBD1	TRBV27	TRBJ1-4	TGTGCCAGCAGCAGGACAGGTTCTAATGAAAAACTGTTTTTT	CASSRTGSNEKLFF
few	12	NA	TRBV19	TRBJ2-3	TGTGCCAGCGGAGGTAGGACAGATACGCAGTATTTT	CASGGRTDTQYF
NA	14	NA	TRBV19	TRBJ2-3	TGTGCCAGCTCCCGACTCCAAGGTTCAGATACGCAGTATTTT	CASSRLQGSDTQYF
NA	13	NA	TRBV30	TRBJ2-2	TGTGCCTGGAGTTCGGTGCGCACCGGGGAGCTGTTTTTT	CAWSSVRTGELFF
NA	14	TRBD1	TRBV5-4	TRBJ1-1	TGTGCCAGCAGCGTGGACAGGGATGGAACTGAAGCTTTCTTT	CASSVDRDGTEAFF
NA	14	TRBD1	TRBV7-9	TRBJ2-3	TGTGCCAGCAGCTGGGACAGTAGCACAGATACGCAGTATTTT	CASSWDSSTDTQYF
few	16	NA	TRBV19	TRBJ1-5	TGTGCCAGTAGTCTCCTCTTTGGGGGCCCCAATCAGCCCCAGCATTTT	CASSLLFGGPNQPQHF
NA	14	NA	TRBV6-2/TRBV6-3	TRBJ2-5	TGTGCCAGCAGCGACCAGACCAATGCGGGGACCCAGTACTTC	CASSDQTNAGTQYF
NA	17	TRBD2	TRBV11-2	TRBJ2-3	TGTGCCAGCAGCGGCTGGACTAGCGGGAGTCCCACAGATACGCAGTATTTT	CASSGWTSGSPTDTQYF
NA	13	TRBD2	TRBV30	TRBJ2-7	TGTGCCTGGAGCGGTAGCGGGAGCCACGAGCAGTACTTC	CAWSGSGSHEQYF
NA	15	NA	TRBV28	TRBJ2-7	TGTGCCAGCAGTTTATTCGCAGGGGCGGCCTACGAGCAGTACTTC	CASSLFAGAAYEQYF
NA	13	NA	TRBV28	TRBJ2-7	TGTGCCAGCAGTTCCGGACAGACCTACGAGCAGTACTTC	CASSSGQTYEQYF
once	14	TRBD2	TRBV19	TRBJ2-3	TGTGCCACCGAAGGACTAGCAACTTCACGTACGCAGTATTTT	CATEGLATSRTQYF
NA	17	TRBD2	TRBV28	TRBJ2-7	TGTGCCAGCAGATCCCCGGGACTAGCGGGAGGGCCAGGAGAGCAGTACTTC	CASRSPGLAGGPGEQYF
NA	14	TRBD1	TRBV27	TRBJ1-6	TGTGCCAGCAGTCCCGGGACAGCTAATTCACCCCTCCACTTT	CASSPGTANSPLHF
NA	14	NA	TRBV20-1	TRBJ1-1	TGCAGTGCTAGTTCGGGAGGAGCGAACACTGAAGCTTTCTTT	CSASSGGANTEAFF
NA	14	NA	TRBV3-1/TRBV3-2	TRBJ2-7	TGTGCCAGCAGCTCAGGTATCGATTCCTACGAGCAGTACTTC	CASSSGIDSYEQYF
NA	14	NA	TRBV7-9	TRBJ1-1	TGTGCCAGCAGCAATACAGGTTCGAACACTGAAGCTTTCTTT	CASSNTGSNTEAFF
once	14	NA	TRBV18	TRBJ2-7	TGTGCCAGCTCCCCAGTTCGGGGAAGTCACGAGCAGTACTTC	CASSPVRGSHEQYF
NA	17	TRBD1	TRBV27	TRBJ2-2	TGTGCCAGCAGTTTAATTAGAGAGACAGGGCGGACCGGGGAGCTGTTTTTT	CASSLIRETGRTGELFF
NA	14	NA	TRBV15	TRBJ2-5	TGTGCCACCAGCAGAGATGGAGGGGCAGAGACCCAGTACTTC	CATSRDGGAETQYF
NA	17	NA	TRBV5-6	TRBJ2-3	TGTGCCAGCAGCTCGACCCCGGCAGGAACGACCACAGATACGCAGTATTTT	CASSSTPAGTTTDTQYF
NA	15	NA	TRBV19	TRBJ2-4	TGTGCCAGTAGTATGCAGGTCCTAGCCAAAAACATTCAGTACTTC	CASSMQVLAKNIQYF
once	14	NA	TRBV2	TRBJ2-6	TGTGCCAGCAGTGAATATAATGGGGCCAACGTCCTGACTTTC	CASSEYNGANVLTF
once	15	TRBD2	TRBV6-5	TRBJ2-7	TGTGCCAGCAGTTACGCCCTAGCGGAGACCTACGAGCAGTACTTC	CASSYALAETYEQYF
NA	14	NA	TRBV7-9	TRBJ1-1	TGTGCCAGCAGCTCCCGCAGGGTGAACACTGAAGCTTTCTTT	CASSSRRVNTEAFF